Following are 25 T cell receptor beta chains from one sample sequenced in a study of vaccination effects on CD4 cells after COVID-19. Expansion with viral peptide pools was applied to antigen-specific CD4+ T cells by the ViraFEST assay prior to sequencing. Isolation of CD4+ T cells took place after less than 12 days of culture. Participants were given two doses of BNT162b2 or mRNA-1273 vaccine. Antigens for these TCRs are unknown. Assay: immunoSEQ multiplex PCR; the TCRdb copy retains only in-frame clones and omits some. This sample carries about 60,000 clones, around 82% of them seen once, and the ten largest clones take about 2.1%. Sequenced material: CD4+ T cells from PBMCs cultured with HCoV-OC43 spike peptides, taken after COVID-19 vaccination. The subset was: HCoV-OC43 spike overlapping peptide pool stimulation. Source of these receptors: a human donor who received a COVID-19 vaccine.

The V and J genes are TRBV12-3 or TRBV12-4 and TRBJ1-1; D may be TRBD1 (5 bases). The V gene lost 7 bases and the J gene lost 7 bases, with 16 bases spanning the gap. The CDR3 is made up of 13 amino acids. CDR3 loop: CASTNAYQGEAFF. The CDR3 region has the DNA TGTGCCAGCACCAACGCCTATCAGGGTGAAGCTTTCTTT.

V gene TRBV24-1 combines with J gene TRBJ1-1; D gene ambiguous. CDR1 KGHDR and CDR2 SFDVKD come from the germline V gene. The CDR3 totals 12 residues. V gave up 3 bases and J gave up 5 bases, with 6 bases separating them. CDR3 in DNA: TGTGCCACCAGTGATCGAGGAACTGAAGCTTTCTTT. This gives the protein CATSDRGTEAFF.

The chain links TRBV19 to TRBJ1-2, with D perhaps matching TRBD1 (5 bases). Trimming took 5 bases from V and 7 from J, leaving 8 bases between them. CDR1 LNHDA and CDR2 SQIVND come from the germline V gene (reference sequence). This CDR3 is built from 11 residues. The chain's CDR3 is CASSYGGGYTF. As DNA, the CDR3 is TGTGCCAGTAGTTACGGGGGTGGCTACACCTTC.

The chain is built from TRBV3-1 (or the pseudogene TRBV3-2) and TRBJ1-5, with 7 bases that match TRBD1. Losses at the gene ends were 3 bases for V and 0 bases for J; bases not matched to a gene: 8. Germline values: CDR1 LGHDT, CDR2 YNNKEL (reference sequence). CDR3 length equals 17 residues. The CDR3 nucleotides are TGTGCCAGCAGCCAGGACTTAGGGACAGATAGCAATCAGCCCCAGCATTTT. This gives the protein CASSQDLGTDSNQPQHF.

This clone has only a few counts. The chain joins TRBV28 to TRBJ1-4; 7 bases line up with TRBD1. V dropped 1 base and J dropped 5; count of bases not matched to a gene: 7. The CDR3 loop spans 16 amino acids. Germline V lookup: CDR1 MDHEN, CDR2 SYDVKM. The CDR3 DNA follows: TGTGCCAGCAGTTTATACCGGACAGGCACAAATGAAAAACTGTTTTTT. This sequence encodes CASSLYRTGTNEKLFF.

The V call is TRBV18, the J call TRBJ2-2; D tentatively reads TRBD1 or TRBD2 (5 bases each). The CDR3 sequence is 16 residues long. Germline V gene data show CDR1 as KGHSH and CDR2 as LQKENI. Trimming stripped 3 bases from V and 2 bases from J, with 13 bases between. CDR3 bases: TGTGCCAGCTCACCGCAAGGGACCCAAAACACCGGGGAGCTGTTTTTT. It encodes CASSPQGTQNTGELFF.

The chain uses TRBV14 and TRBJ2-7, with 8 nucleotides matching TRBD1. CDR3 size: 15 residues. Germline V gene sequence: CDR1 SGHDN, CDR2 FVKESK. J was trimmed by 0 bases and V by 1 base; bases with no gene match: 2. This CDR3 is CASSQGQGSSYEQYV. The CDR3 DNA is TGTGCCAGCAGCCAAGGACAGGGGAGCTCCTACGAGCAGTACGTC.

Only one count was recorded for this clone. V is TRBV5-1 and J is TRBJ2-5, with D tentatively TRBD2 (7 bases). CDR1 is SGHRS, CDR2 YFSETQ, per germline. The CDR3 contains 13 residues. With 2 bases removed from V and 3 bases from J, the gap between germline ends came to 8 bases. The CDR3 is CASSLGGEETQYF. The CDR3 DNA reads TGCGCCAGCAGCTTAGGGGGGGAAGAGACCCAGTACTTC.

The gene calls are TRBV6-5 and TRBJ1-2; a possible D gene is TRBD1 (5 bases). The CDR3 runs to 14 residues. With 6 bases removed from V and 4 bases from J, the gap between germline ends came to 15 bases. Germline loops: CDR1 MNHEY, CDR2 SVGAGI. In DNA, the CDR3 is TGTGCCAGCAGGAGGGTGGCAGGGATCTATGGCTACACCTTC. Its protein is CASRRVAGIYGYTF.

CDR3 loop: CASSLTGTHEKLFF. DNA of the CDR3: TGTGCCAGCAGCTTGACCGGGACCCATGAAAAACTGTTTTTT. The chain links TRBV7-9 to TRBJ1-4; possible D gene TRBD1, 5 bases. V was clipped by 3 bases and J by 6 bases, with 11 bases between them. CDR1 is SEHNR, CDR2 FQNEAQ, per germline (reference sequence). The CDR3 totals 14 residues.

The CDR3 is CASSIRTAGELFF. The CDR3 DNA is TGTGCCAGCAGCATTCGGACAGCCGGGGAGCTGTTTTTT. V usage is TRBV3-1 (or the pseudogene TRBV3-2) and J usage is TRBJ2-2; D might be TRBD1 (6 bases). The CDR3 length is 13 residues. Germline CDR1 reads LGHDT; CDR2 reads YNNKEL (reference sequence). Trimming left V 5 bases short and J 6 bases short, with 10 bases between.

This chain joins TRBV6-1 and TRBJ2-7; 9 positions agree with TRBD1. Germline V gene data show CDR1 as MNHNS and CDR2 as SASEGT. CDR3 size: 16 residues. V gave up 0 bases and J gave up 4 bases; unmatched junction bases: 7. The CDR3 nucleotides read TGTGCCAGCAGTGAAGCGATTCCAGGACAGGGGTACGAGCAGTACGTC. The encoded protein is CASSEAIPGQGYEQYV.

This clone has more than one count but fewer than ten. The chain employs TRBV16 and TRBJ1-1; D gene unclear. V lost 2 bases to trimming and J lost 0 bases, with 13 bases between them. Looked up from germline, CDR1 is KGHSY and CDR2 is FQNENV. The CDR3 consists of 16 residues. DNA of the CDR3: TGTGCCAGCAGCCAACACCCGGGCCGAGTGAACACTGAAGCTTTCTTT. Amino acids: CASSQHPGRVNTEAFF.

The sample holds a few counts of this clone. The V call is TRBV2, the J call TRBJ1-2; TRBD1 agrees at 10 bases. Germline CDR1 and CDR2: SNHLY and FYNNEI. CDR3 length equals 14 residues. Trimming cost V 2 bases and J 8 bases; bases outside gene matches: 5. The CDR3 nucleotides read TGTGCCAGCAGTGAATCCGGGACAGGGGAAGGCTACACCTTC. Its protein product is CASSESGTGEGYTF. Drawing the rest from reference TRBV2 and TRBJ1-2, the complete variable domain is EPEVTQTPSHQVTQMGQEVILRCVPISNHLYFYWYRQILGQKVEFLVSFYNNEISEKSEIFDDQFSVERPDGSNFTLKIRSTKLEDSAMYFCASSESGTGEGYTFGSGTRLTVV.

The V call is TRBV5-1, the J call TRBJ2-2; 10 bases line up with TRBD2. V was clipped by 5 bases and J by 6 bases; unmatched bases: 4. The CDR3 length is 14 residues. CDR1 and CDR2 (germline): SGHRS, YFSETQ. CDR3 loop: CASRTSGVSGELFF. Written as DNA, the CDR3 is TGCGCCAGCAGAACTAGCGGGGTCTCCGGGGAGCTGTTTTTT.

The chain is built from TRBV5-6 and TRBJ2-5; D not resolved. The CDR3 covers 13 residues. CDR1 and CDR2 (germline): SGHDT, YYEEEE. V was pared by 2 bases and J by 3 bases, with 8 bases between. The CDR3 DNA is TGTGCCAGCAGCTTAGACTTAGAAGAGACCCAGTACTTC. This codes for CASSLDLEETQYF.

The J gene is TRBJ2-5, the V gene TRBV24-1; 9 bases agree with TRBD2. The CDR3 extends over 15 amino acids. V lost 9 bases and J lost 5; bases outside the gene matches: 12. From germline, CDR1 is KGHDR and CDR2 SFDVKD. Written as DNA, the CDR3 is TGTGCCACCTCCCCCGGGACTAGCTTTCTGGAGACCCAGTACTTC. Amino acid sequence: CATSPGTSFLETQYF.

The chain couples TRBV2 to TRBJ2-7, with unresolved D. The CDR3 is 14 residues long. Per the germline V gene, CDR1 is SNHLY and CDR2 is FYNNEI. V was shortened by 7 bases and J by 7 bases, with 20 bases between the two germline ends. The CDR3 is CASNKSPFTGEQYV. The CDR3 nucleotides are TGTGCCAGCAATAAGAGCCCCTTTACGGGTGAGCAGTACGTC.

This chain connects TRBV7-2 to TRBJ2-6; no clear D gene. This CDR3 contains 14 residues. Germline-derived CDR1 and CDR2 are SGHTA and FQGNSA. Trimming left V 1 base short and J 4 bases short, with 5 bases between. The CDR3 is CASSLGAGANVLTF. In DNA form, the CDR3 reads TGTGCCAGCAGCTTAGGGGCAGGGGCCAACGTCCTGACTTTC.

The genes are TRBV5-4 and TRBJ2-2; no clear D gene. The V gene's germline CDR1 is SGHNT and CDR2 YYREEE (reference sequence). The CDR3 extends over 13 amino acids. Trimming shortened V by 0 bases and J by 4 bases, and 4 bases separated the two germline ends. CDR3 in amino acids: CASSLGVTGELFF. CDR3 DNA sequence: TGTGCCAGCAGCTTGGGGGTCACCGGGGAGCTGTTTTTT.

This chain links TRBV10-2 with TRBJ1-1, with 9 bases fitting TRBD1. This CDR3 has 14 amino acids. With V trimmed by 0 bases and J by 9 bases, 5 bases remained unmatched. Per the germline V gene, CDR1 is WSHSY and CDR2 is SAAADI. The CDR3 protein is CASSESGQGSKAFF. The CDR3 DNA reads as TGCGCCAGCAGTGAGTCGGGACAGGGATCTAAAGCTTTCTTT.

This rearrangement joins TRBV12-3 or TRBV12-4 to TRBJ2-5, with D possibly being TRBD1 (6 bases). This CDR3 is built from 13 residues. V lost 6 bases and J lost 7, with 15 bases in between. CDR3 region: CASRVEGVGTQYF. The CDR3 DNA reads TGTGCCAGCAGGGTCGAGGGGGTTGGGACCCAGTACTTC.

This rearrangement joins TRBV7-2 to TRBJ2-5; 7 bases match TRBD2. V gave up 0 bases and J gave up 2 bases; unmatched junction bases: 9. Germline lookup yields CDR1 SGHTA and CDR2 FQGNSA. The CDR3 contains 17 residues. The CDR3 sequence: CASSLARLAGIQETQYF. CDR3 nucleotides: TGTGCCAGCAGCTTAGCGAGGTTAGCGGGCATTCAAGAGACCCAGTACTTC.

The chain couples TRBV27 to TRBJ2-7, with 7 bases aligning to TRBD2. V trimming: 8 bases; J trimming: 4 bases; junction bases outside the gene matches: 14. Per germline, CDR1 MNHEY and CDR2 SMNVEV (reference sequence). The CDR3 is 15 residues long. The CDR3 reads CASSVGGAAGYEQYV. The CDR3 coding sequence is TGTGCCAGCTCCGTAGGAGGGGCAGCGGGGTACGAGCAGTACGTC.

DNA for the CDR3: TGCAGTGCTAGTGTGGGGACCTCAGGGGCCTACGAGCAGTACGTC. It yields the protein CSASVGTSGAYEQYV. This chain connects TRBV20-1 to TRBJ2-7; D may be TRBD1 (6 bases). The CDR3 sequence is 15 residues long. Germline values: CDR1 DFQATT, CDR2 SNEGSKA (reference sequence). V lost 3 bases and J lost 2, with 17 bases in between.